These 9 T cell receptor beta chains were all obtained from the same sample, sequenced in a study of T cells after yellow fever vaccination. From the 5' RACE reads, TCRdb called clonotypes with MiXCR, one entry per CDR3 protein. The sample holds over 150,000 distinct CDR3 sequences; 6% to 7.5% are singletons and the top ten take 2.5% to 3%. The sequencing used CD4+ T cells sorted from PBMCs, collected about 5 days after the first yellow fever vaccination. These receptors were obtained from a young man who received the YFV17D yellow fever vaccine.

The table lists this clonotype with many counts. This chain joins TRBV7-2 and TRBJ2-5; 11 positions match TRBD2. The CDR3 has 15 residues. The trim removed 10 bases at V and 2 bases at J, leaving 9 bases unmatched. Germline CDR1 and CDR2: SGHTA and FQGNSA. The CDR3, as DNA: TGTGCCACTCTCATTAGCGGGGGGGTTCAAGAGACCCAGTACTTC. It translates to CATLISGGVQETQYF. The whole variable domain, filled in from reference TRBV7-2 and TRBJ2-5, reads GAGVSQSPSNKVTEKGKDVELRCDPISGHTALYWYRQSLGQGLEFLIYFQGNSAPDKSGLPSDRFSAERTGGSVSTLTIQRTQQEDSAVYLCATLISGGVQETQYFGPGTRLLVL.

This clonotype was seen many times. This chain connects TRBV5-1 to TRBJ2-2; D gene ambiguous. The V gene lost 4 bases and the J gene lost 5 bases, with 6 bases spanning the gap. CDR1 is SGHRS, CDR2 YFSETQ, per germline. The CDR3 spans 12 residues. CDR3 bases: TGCGCCAGCAGCGAACCGACCGGGGAGCTGTTTTTT. This encodes CASSEPTGELFF.

The table lists this clonotype with a few counts. The rearrangement joins TRBV11-2 to TRBJ2-7, with D perhaps matching TRBD1 or TRBD2 (6 bases each). CDR3 length: 16 residues. V dropped 2 bases and J dropped 2 bases, with 16 bases sitting between them. The germline V gene encodes CDR1 SGHAT and CDR2 FQNNGV. The CDR3 nucleotides read TGTGCCAGCAGCTTATCCCGGGGGCTATCCACCTACGAGCAGTACTTC. Protein sequence: CASSLSRGLSTYEQYF.

Many counts were recorded for this clonotype. The chain joins TRBV5-1 to TRBJ1-4; TRBD1 is a possible D gene (5 bases). With 4 bases removed from V and 1 base from J, the gap between germline ends came to 14 bases. The CDR3 extends over 16 amino acids. The V gene's germline CDR1 is SGHRS and CDR2 YFSETQ. CDR3 sequence: CASSRTGRGTNEKLFF. CDR3 sequence (DNA): TGCGCCAGCAGCCGTACTGGGAGGGGAACTAATGAAAAACTGTTTTTT.

V gene TRBV7-9 combines with J gene TRBJ2-3; 8 bases align to TRBD2. CDR3 length: 12 amino acids. V lost 11 bases to trimming and J lost 5 bases; unmatched junction nucleotides: 6. CDR1 SEHNR and CDR2 FQNEAQ come from the germline V gene (reference sequence). CDR3: CAWSGGEDTQYF. In DNA, the CDR3 is TGTGCCTGGTCCGGGGGGGAAGATACGCAGTATTTT.

Turning to this clonotype: This may come from a read error, since a much larger clone is one base off. The rearrangement uses TRBV24-1 and TRBJ2-3; D possibly corresponds to TRBD1 (6 bases). This CDR3 is built from 15 residues. The germline CDR1 and CDR2 sequences are KGHDR and SFDVKD. Trimming took 8 bases from V and 6 from J, leaving 20 bases between them. The CDR3 region is CATKGDALASDTQYF. The CDR3 DNA is TGTGCCACCAAGGGGGACGCTCTGGCGTCGGATACGCAGTATTTT.

This rearrangement joins TRBV7-9 to TRBJ2-3, with a tentative D call TRBD2 (7 bases). There are 13 residues in the CDR3. Deletions cut 5 bases from V and 9 bases from J, with 15 bases between. Germline CDR1 reads SEHNR; CDR2 reads FQNEAQ (reference sequence). For the CDR3, the DNA is TGTGCCAGCAGCCGGGGGGCTGGAGGCACGCAGTATTTT. Translating gives CASSRGAGGTQYF.

This clonotype was counted many times. The chain joins TRBV6-5 to TRBJ1-1, with a possible D match to TRBD1 (5 bases). V was trimmed by 0 bases and J by 1 base, leaving 9 bases between them. Germline V gene lookup returns CDR1 MNHEY and CDR2 SVGAGI. The CDR3 length is 15 residues. Here the CDR3 reads CASSYSGRSNTEAFF. The CDR3 DNA reads TGTGCCAGCAGTTACTCGGGACGCTCGAACACTGAAGCTTTCTTT.

Only a few counts were recorded for this clonotype. This chain links TRBV20-1 with TRBJ2-3, with 9 nucleotides matching TRBD2. CDR3 length equals 16 residues. Per germline, CDR1 DFQATT and CDR2 SNEGSKA (reference sequence). V shed 2 bases, J shed 6 bases, and the junction held 12 bases outside the gene matches. CDR3 nucleotide sequence: TGCAGTGCTAGACCCTTTGAGGCTAGCGGGGCTGATACGCAGTATTTT. Translating gives CSARPFEASGADTQYF.